Detailed here is one T cell receptor (beta chain). Its matching antigen is unknown. A TCRbeta library incorporating unique molecular identifiers was prepared. TCRdb redid the calling of the PCR reads with MiXCR, one entry per CDR3 protein. The sample carries 500,000 to 650,000 distinct CDR3 sequences, 10% to 15% recorded once. The sample is drawn from a study of T-cell reconstitution after alpha-beta-depleted transplantation in children. General study findings and limits: By about two months after transplant, alpha-beta T cells reportedly arose from several hundred graft clones that had expanded. From newly produced T cells came most of the T-cell counts and diversity one year after transplant.

V was clipped by 8 bases and J by 4 bases, with 22 bases between them. CDR3 size: 15 residues. Germline CDR1 reads SQVTM; CDR2 reads ANQGSEA. The chain uses TRBV29-1 and TRBJ2-3; D might be TRBD2 (6 bases). Here the sequenced sample was PBMCs, mostly from graft donor cells, taken 360 days after TCRalphabeta/CD19-depleted stem cell transplant. This clonotype was obtained from a male patient younger than 18 who had a stem cell transplant for acute myeloid leukemia, so the T cells may come from the graft donor. As DNA, the CDR3 is TGCAGCCCTATCAAGCGGCTAGCGACCTCAGATACGCAGTATTTT. Its translation: CSPIKRLATSDTQYF.